This TCR beta chain was recorded in a study of cytomegalovirus exposure and HLA in healthy donors. Profiled with immunoSEQ multiplex PCR; TCRdb holds only in-frame clones, not every one. The table records about 160,000 clones, 86% of them present only once. Donors were drawn from the approximately 110-subject validation cohort, separate from the roughly 700-subject first cohort. A remark on this clone: Antigen unknown. Additional DNA sequences in this sample encode the identical CDR3.

Overall study results and limits: A classifier reportedly called cytomegalovirus status with high sensitivity and specificity. Subsequent analysis found a tendency for first-cohort TCR clusters to co-occur within the 120 or so validation repertoires.

The CDR3 consists of 15 residues. Trimming shortened V by 0 bases and J by 0 bases, and 8 bases separated the two germline ends. Germline CDR1 and CDR2: MNHEY and SMNVEV (reference sequence). What was sequenced was PBMCs. The source is a young woman in good health and CMV-seronegative. The gene calls are TRBV27 and TRBJ1-1; no definite D call. This CDR3 is CASSLSPGMNTEAFF. DNA for the CDR3: TGTGCCAGCAGTTTATCCCCCGGGATGAACACTGAAGCTTTCTTT.